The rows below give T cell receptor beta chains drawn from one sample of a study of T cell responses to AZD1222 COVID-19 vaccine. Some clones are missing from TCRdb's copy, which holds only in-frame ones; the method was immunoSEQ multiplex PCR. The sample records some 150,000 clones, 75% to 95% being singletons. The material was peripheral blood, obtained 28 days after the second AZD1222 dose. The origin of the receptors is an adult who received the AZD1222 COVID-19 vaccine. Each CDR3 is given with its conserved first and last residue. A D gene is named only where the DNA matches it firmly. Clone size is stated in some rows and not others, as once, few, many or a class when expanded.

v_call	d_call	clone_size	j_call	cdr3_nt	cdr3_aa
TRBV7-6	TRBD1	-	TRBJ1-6	TGTGCCAGCAGCTTAGGGACAGGGGGCACTGGGGCTAATTCACCCCTCCACTTT	CASSLGTGGTGANSPLHF
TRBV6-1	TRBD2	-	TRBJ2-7	TGTGCCAGCAGTGAAGGGGGTAGCGGGAGCTACGAGCAGTACTTC	CASSEGGSGSYEQYF
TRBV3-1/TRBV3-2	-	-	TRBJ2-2	TGTGCCAGCAGCCAAGAAAGGGGTAGGCGCGGCACCGGGGAGCTGTTTTTT	CASSQERGRRGTGELFF
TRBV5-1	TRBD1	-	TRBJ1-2	TGCGCCAGCAGCATGGGACAGGGGGCTTACGGCTACACCTTC	CASSMGQGAYGYTF
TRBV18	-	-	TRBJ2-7	TGTGCCAGCTCACCGGGGGGCTACGAGCAGTACTTC	CASSPGGYEQYF
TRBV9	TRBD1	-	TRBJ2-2	TGTGCCAGCTGCCGGGACAGGAACACCGGGGAGCTGTTTTTT	CASCRDRNTGELFF
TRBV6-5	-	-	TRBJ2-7	TGTGCCAGCAGTCCTCAGTCTACAGCCCTCTACGAGCAGTACTTC	CASSPQSTALYEQYF
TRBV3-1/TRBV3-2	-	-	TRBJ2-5	TGTGCCAGCAGCCAAGGGGGTGGGAGCCAAGAGACCCAGTACTTC	CASSQGGGSQETQYF
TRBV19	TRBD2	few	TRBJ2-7	TGTGCCAGTAGTATAGCAGCGGGAAGCTCCTACGAGCAGTACTTC	CASSIAAGSSYEQYF
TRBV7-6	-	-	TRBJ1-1	TGTGCCAGCAGCTTACACAGCGAATTGAACACTGAAGCTTTCTTT	CASSLHSELNTEAFF
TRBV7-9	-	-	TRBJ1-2	TGTGCCAGCAGCCTCGGACAAACACTCTATGGCTACACCTTC	CASSLGQTLYGYTF
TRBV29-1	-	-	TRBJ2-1	TGCAGCGTTGAAGAAATGGCTAGTTGGGGCAATGAGCAGTTCTTC	CSVEEMASWGNEQFF
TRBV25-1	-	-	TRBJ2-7	TGTGCCAGAAAGCCGGGGACTCCGCTTTTGGTCCAGCAGTACTTC	CARKPGTPLLVQQYF
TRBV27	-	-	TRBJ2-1	TGTGCCAGCAGTTTATACCCGCCCCGGGTATTCCCCTACAATGAGCAGTTCTTC	CASSLYPPRVFPYNEQFF
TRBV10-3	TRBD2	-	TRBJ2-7	TGTGCCATCAGCGGGACTAGCGGGACACCCTACGAGCAGTACTTC	CAISGTSGTPYEQYF
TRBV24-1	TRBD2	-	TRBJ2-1	TGTGCCACCAGTGATAGCGGGAGGGCCCACAATGAGCAGTTCTTC	CATSDSGRAHNEQFF
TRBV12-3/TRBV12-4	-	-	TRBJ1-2	TGTGCCAGCACCCTCAGCCGTTCCGGCTACACCTTC	CASTLSRSGYTF
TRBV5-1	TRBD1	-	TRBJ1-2	TGCGCCAGCCGGGGACAGGTCACTACTAACTATGGCTACACCTTC	CASRGQVTTNYGYTF
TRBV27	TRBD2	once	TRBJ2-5	TGTGCCAGCAGGGGAGCGGGAGGGTCTGAGACCCAGTACTTC	CASRGAGGSETQYF
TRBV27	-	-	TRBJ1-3	TGTGCCAGCAGTCCCTTGGGCCCTGGAAACACCATATATTTT	CASSPLGPGNTIYF
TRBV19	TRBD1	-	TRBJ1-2	TGTGCCAGTAGTATCGTGGCGACAGGGCTTCTTAACTATGGCTACACCTTC	CASSIVATGLLNYGYTF
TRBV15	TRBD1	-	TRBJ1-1	TGTGCCACCAGCACCACGGACAGGGGGCAAACTGAAGCTTTCTTT	CATSTTDRGQTEAFF
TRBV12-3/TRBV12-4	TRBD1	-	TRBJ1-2	TGTGCCAGCAACTCAGGGGGAGGCTACACCTTC	CASNSGGGYTF
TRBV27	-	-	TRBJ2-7	TGTGCCAGCAGTTTAGGGGGGGGCAGGACTTCCTACGAGCAGTACTTC	CASSLGGGRTSYEQYF
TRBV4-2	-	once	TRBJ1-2	TGTGCCAGCAGCCAAGATTCGAATACAGCGGACTATGGCTACACCTTC	CASSQDSNTADYGYTF
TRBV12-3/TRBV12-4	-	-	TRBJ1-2	TGTGCCAGCAGTTTTGGGACAGGCTACACCTTC	CASSFGTGYTF
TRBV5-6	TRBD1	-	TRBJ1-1	TGTGCCAGCAGCTTGGCTGAGGTGACAGGGGGCGCTGGCACTGAAGCTTTCTTT	CASSLAEVTGGAGTEAFF
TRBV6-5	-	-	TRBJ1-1	TGTGCCAGCAGTCCTTATGCCGGTATCGAAGCTTTCTTT	CASSPYAGIEAFF
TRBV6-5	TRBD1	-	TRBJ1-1	TGTGCCAGCACCACCGGACAGGGAGGCACTGAAGCTTTCTTT	CASTTGQGGTEAFF
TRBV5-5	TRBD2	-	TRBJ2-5	TGTGCCAGCAGCTTTAGCCTAGCGGGAAGGGGAGAGACCCAGTACTTC	CASSFSLAGRGETQYF
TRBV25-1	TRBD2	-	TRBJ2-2	TGTGCCAGCACTCCGGGACTAGCCGGGGAGCTGTTTTTT	CASTPGLAGELFF
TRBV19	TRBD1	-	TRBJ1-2	TGTGCCAGTAGTATTCGACAGGGGATGTTAACTAACTATGGCTACACCTTC	CASSIRQGMLTNYGYTF
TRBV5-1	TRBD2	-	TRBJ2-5	TGCGCCCGCAGCCGGGCCGGGGGGGAGACCCAGTACTTC	CARSRAGGETQYF
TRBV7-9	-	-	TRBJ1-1	TGTGCCAGCAGCTTAGGGGCGGGATTCTATGTGAACACTGAAGCTTTCTTT	CASSLGAGFYVNTEAFF
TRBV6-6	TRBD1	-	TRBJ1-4	TGTGCCAGCAGACGCGGACAGGGAGGGAATGAAAAACTGTTTTTT	CASRRGQGGNEKLFF
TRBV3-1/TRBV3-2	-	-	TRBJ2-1	TGTGCCAGCAGCCCCACGGGCTTAGTGAACTCCTACAATGAGCAGTTCTTC	CASSPTGLVNSYNEQFF
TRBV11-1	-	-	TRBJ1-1	TGTGCCAGCAGCTTAGAAGTGACGGTCTACACTGAAGCTTTCTTT	CASSLEVTVYTEAFF
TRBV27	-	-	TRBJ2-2	TGTGCCAGCAGTCCCCAAGACAGGCGCCGTATCCTGAGCACCGGGGAGCTGTTTTTT	CASSPQDRRRILSTGELFF
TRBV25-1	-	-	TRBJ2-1	TGTGCCAGCAGTGAATTCCTCGACAGGACGGATGAGCAGTTCTTC	CASSEFLDRTDEQFF
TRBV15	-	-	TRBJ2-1	TGTGCCACCAGCAGAGTTCGGGGGTTAGGTACAGGGGCAAATGAGCAGTTCTTC	CATSRVRGLGTGANEQFF
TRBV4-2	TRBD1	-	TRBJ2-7	TGTGCCAGCAGCCTGTCCGGGACAGCCTCCTACGAGCAGTACTTC	CASSLSGTASYEQYF